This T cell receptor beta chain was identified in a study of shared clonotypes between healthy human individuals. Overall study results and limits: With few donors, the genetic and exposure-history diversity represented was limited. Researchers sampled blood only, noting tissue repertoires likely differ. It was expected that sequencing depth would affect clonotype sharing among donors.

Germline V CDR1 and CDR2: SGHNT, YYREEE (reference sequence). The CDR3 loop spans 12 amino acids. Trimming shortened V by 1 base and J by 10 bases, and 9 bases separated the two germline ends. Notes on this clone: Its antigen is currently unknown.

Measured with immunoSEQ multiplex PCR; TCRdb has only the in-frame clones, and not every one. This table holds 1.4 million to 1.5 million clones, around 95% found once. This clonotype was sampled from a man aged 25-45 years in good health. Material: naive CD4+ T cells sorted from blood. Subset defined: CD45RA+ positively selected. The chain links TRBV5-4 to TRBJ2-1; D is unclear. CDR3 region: CASSLWLGEQFF. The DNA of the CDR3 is TGTGCCAGCAGCTTGTGGTTGGGCGAGCAGTTCTTC.